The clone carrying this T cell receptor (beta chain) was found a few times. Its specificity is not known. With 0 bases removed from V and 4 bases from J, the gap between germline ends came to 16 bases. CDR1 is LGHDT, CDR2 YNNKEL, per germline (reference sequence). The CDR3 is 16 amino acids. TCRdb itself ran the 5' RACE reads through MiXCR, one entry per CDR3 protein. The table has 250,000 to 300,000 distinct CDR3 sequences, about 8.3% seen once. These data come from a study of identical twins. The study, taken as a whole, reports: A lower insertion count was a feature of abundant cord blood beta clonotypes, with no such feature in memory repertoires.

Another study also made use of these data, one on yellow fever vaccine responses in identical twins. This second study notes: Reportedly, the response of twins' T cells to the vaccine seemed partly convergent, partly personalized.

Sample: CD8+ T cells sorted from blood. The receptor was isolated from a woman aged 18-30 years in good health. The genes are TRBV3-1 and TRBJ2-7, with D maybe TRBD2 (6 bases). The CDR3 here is CASSQDDRRGLYEQYF. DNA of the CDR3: TGTGCCAGCAGCCAAGATGATCGGCGGGGTCTTTACGAGCAGTACTTC.